The 16 T cell receptor beta chains in this list originate from one sample, sequenced in a study of T cells in Graves' hyperthyroidism and ophthalmopathy. Template material for amplifying TCR beta CDR3 regions consisted of RNA transcripts. The HTBI primer set served for first-round RT-PCR of the TCR CDR3. One entry per CDR3 protein results from TCRdb running MiXCR on the multiplex PCR reads. Among approximately 710,000 distinct CDR3 sequences, 15% to 20% were seen once, and the ten largest hold around a sixth. Sequenced sample: blood. Source of these receptors: a man over 45 with Graves' hyperthyroidism.

This clonotype was seen ten or more times. The rearrangement joins TRBV2 to TRBJ2-3; D might be TRBD2 (6 bases). Trimming removed 6 bases from V and 2 bases from J, with 18 bases in between. The CDR3 totals 16 residues. Germline V gene sequence: CDR1 SNHLY, CDR2 FYNNEI. CDR3 loop: CASRRRADGTTDTQYF. CDR3 DNA: TGTGCCAGCAGGCGGAGGGCCGATGGGACCACAGATACGCAGTATTTT.

This clonotype was detected ten times or more. A junction boundary mismatches the germline segment, possibly from a read error. The chain couples TRBV7-7 to TRBJ1-3, with D tentatively TRBD1 (6 bases). The CDR3 sequence is 15 residues long. Per the germline V gene, CDR1 is SSHAT and CDR2 is FNYEAQ (reference sequence). CDR3: CASSLGPGDGNTIYF. The CDR3 nucleotides read TGTGCTAGCAGCTTAGGCCCAGGGGATGGAAACACCATATATTTT.

This clonotype has at least ten counts. The V call is TRBV19, the J call TRBJ2-7, with TRBD1 matching over 9 bases. Trimming removed 5 bases from V and 4 bases from J; junction bases left unmatched: 6. The germline gives CDR1 LNHDA, CDR2 SQIVND (reference sequence). The length of the CDR3 is 14 residues. CDR3 coding DNA: TGTGCCAGTAGTGCTCCGGGACAGGGTTACGAGCAGTACTTC. This codes for CASSAPGQGYEQYF.

This clonotype occurred many times. The chain recombines TRBV30 with TRBJ2-7; D tentatively fits TRBD1 or TRBD2 (5 bases each). Germline CDR1 and CDR2: GTSNPN and SVGIG (reference sequence). There are 12 residues in the CDR3. Trimming took 4 bases from V and 3 from J, leaving 10 bases between them. The DNA of the CDR3 is TGTGCCTGGAACCGGGGCAACTACGAGCAGTACTTC. Translating it yields CAWNRGNYEQYF.

This clonotype was detected many times. This sequence joins TRBV28 and TRBJ1-5, with D tentatively TRBD1 (5 bases). CDR3 length: 15 amino acids. Between the trimmed V and J ends, which lost 1 base and 4 bases, there was a span of 11 bases. The germline V gene encodes CDR1 MDHEN and CDR2 SYDVKM. The CDR3 protein is CASSLLARGNQPQHF. CDR3 DNA sequence: TGTGCCAGCAGTTTATTGGCGAGGGGAAATCAGCCCCAGCATTTT.

In this sample, this clonotype turned up many times. CDR3 DNA sequence: TGTGCCAGCAGCCCCCGGGCGGTCAATAGCAATCAGCCCCAGCATTTT. Amino acids: CASSPRAVNSNQPQHF. This chain joins TRBV7-2 and TRBJ1-5; D call uncertain. CDR1 SGHTA and CDR2 FQGNSA come from the germline V gene. Trimming left V 5 bases short and J 0 bases short, with 14 bases between. This CDR3 is 16 amino acids long.

This clonotype came up a few times. The chain employs TRBV2 and TRBJ2-7, with unresolved D. Germline V gene sequence: CDR1 SNHLY, CDR2 FYNNEI. The CDR3 spans 12 residues. The V end was cut by 3 bases, the J end by 6 bases, with 9 bases between. For the CDR3, the DNA is TGTGCCAGCAGTGACAGGAGCATCGAGCAGTACTTC. Its translation: CASSDRSIEQYF.

This clonotype was recorded many times. The chain has TRBV29-1 and TRBJ2-7; 10 nucleotides match TRBD2. CDR1 is SQVTM and CDR2 is ANQGSEA in the germline V gene. The CDR3 extends over 13 amino acids. The J segment lost 3 bases and the V segment lost 6 bases, leaving 5 bases of the junction unmatched. This CDR3 reads CSVLGLADYEQYF. CDR3 DNA: TGCAGCGTCCTAGGACTAGCGGACTACGAGCAGTACTTC.

This clonotype was found many times. The chain links TRBV2 to TRBJ2-1, with 8 bases lining up with TRBD2. With 4 bases clipped from V and 7 bases from J, the junction kept 6 bases outside the gene matches. The CDR3 length is 14 residues. Germline lookup yields CDR1 SNHLY and CDR2 FYNNEI. CDR3 in amino acids: CASSAAGAKNEQFF. Here the CDR3 DNA reads TGTGCCAGCAGTGCAGCGGGAGCGAAGAATGAGCAGTTCTTC.

The gene calls are TRBV10-3 and TRBJ1-1, with 7 bases lining up with TRBD1. The CDR3 has 14 residues. V lost 6 bases and J lost 2; bases outside the gene matches: 6. Germline loops: CDR1 ENHRY, CDR2 SYGVKD. The CDR3: CAISPTGSNTEAFF. CDR3 sequence (DNA): TGTGCCATCAGCCCGACAGGGTCTAACACTGAAGCTTTCTTT.

This clonotype was detected a few times. This chain joins TRBV11-1 and TRBJ2-2; 10 nucleotides agree with TRBD1. This CDR3 has 19 residues. CDR1 and CDR2 (germline): SGHAT, FQDESV (reference sequence). Unmatched junction bases numbered 19, after V lost 6 bases and J lost 6 bases. CDR3 sequence (DNA): TGTGCCAGCAGAGTCGGGACAGGGGAGGTCGGGAGGACGTCCGGGGAGCTGTTTTTT. Encoded protein: CASRVGTGEVGRTSGELFF.

In this sample, this clonotype turned up many times. The V gene is TRBV7-9, the J gene TRBJ2-3; D might be TRBD1 (5 bases). The CDR3 is 15 residues long. With 6 bases removed from V and 3 bases from J, the gap between germline ends came to 16 bases. Germline loops: CDR1 SEHNR, CDR2 FQNEAQ (reference sequence). CDR3 sequence (DNA): TGTGCCAGCAGTTTGAACGGACACCAAACAGATACGCAGTATTTT. The encoded protein is CASSLNGHQTDTQYF. The full variable domain, with the rest looked up from reference TRBV7-9 and TRBJ2-3, is DTGVSQNPRHKITKRGQNVTFRCDPISEHNRLYWYRQTLGQGPEFLTYFQNEAQLEKSRLLSDRFSAERPKGSFSTLEIQRTEQGDSAMYLCASSLNGHQTDTQYFGPGTRLTVL.

This clonotype showed up many times. The chain uses TRBV11-2 and TRBJ2-3, with 13 bases that match TRBD2. Germline CDR1 reads SGHAT; CDR2 reads FQNNGV. This CDR3 region has 14 residues. V shed 10 bases and J 6 bases; nucleotides not matched to a gene: 7. The CDR3 reads CATRTSGGQDTQYF. Here the CDR3 DNA reads TGTGCCACCCGGACTAGCGGGGGACAGGATACGCAGTATTTT. Looking up the rest from reference TRBV11-2 and TRBJ2-3 gives the full variable domain: EAGVAQSPRYKIIEKRQSVAFWCNPISGHATLYWYQQILGQGPKLLIQFQNNGVVDDSQLPKDRFSAERLKGVDSTLKIQPAKLEDSAVYLCATRTSGGQDTQYFGPGTRLTVL.

This clonotype was detected ten times or more. The CDR3 here is CASSPGQGRGQYF. The CDR3 nucleotides read TGTGCCAGCAGCCCGGGACAGGGAAGGGGCCAGTACTTC. The chain links TRBV7-3 to TRBJ2-5; the match to TRBD1 covers 9 bases. The V segment lost 5 bases and the J segment 10 bases; nucleotides outside the gene matches: 8. The CDR3 totals 13 residues. Germline V gene data show CDR1 as SGHTA and CDR2 as FQGTGA.

This clonotype was observed many times. This sequence joins TRBV29-1 and TRBJ2-7, with 7 bases lining up with TRBD1. J gave up 1 base and V 5 bases, and 5 bases lay outside the gene matches. CDR1 is SQVTM and CDR2 is ANQGSEA in the germline V gene. This CDR3 has 13 residues. For the CDR3, the DNA is TGCAGCGTTTTACGCAGGGGGTCCTACGAGCAGTACTTC. It specifies CSVLRRGSYEQYF.

This clonotype was found many times. The CDR3 region is CASSLSTRTGELFF. The DNA of the CDR3 is TGTGCCAGCAGTTTATCGACGCGGACCGGGGAGCTGTTTTTT. This sequence joins TRBV27 and TRBJ2-2; D is unclear. From germline, CDR1 is MNHEY and CDR2 SMNVEV (reference sequence). The CDR3 loop spans 14 amino acids. Trimming stripped 0 bases from V and 5 bases from J, with 7 bases between.